One sample yielded the 23 T cell receptor beta chains listed below, sequenced in a study of blood T cell repertoires in COVID-19. Method: immunoSEQ multiplex PCR; TCRdb's copy keeps in-frame clones and lacks some. The sample carries about 140,000 clones, about 72% recorded once. The source material was peripheral blood. All receptors derive from a man aged 55 to 70 who had recovered from COVID-19.

V is TRBV29-1 and J is TRBJ2-4, with 7 bases aligning to TRBD2. The ends lost 4 bases at V and 7 bases at J; junction bases unmatched: 4. Germline V gives CDR1 SQVTM, CDR2 ANQGSEA. The CDR3 runs 12 residues. For the CDR3, the DNA is TGCAGCGTTGGGGGCGGGAGTAACATTCAGTACTTC. Translating it yields CSVGGGSNIQYF.

The chain couples TRBV29-1 to TRBJ2-1; D is unresolved. CDR1 is SQVTM, CDR2 ANQGSEA, per germline. Trimming pared 6 bases from V and 2 bases from J, leaving 11 bases between. This CDR3 has 13 residues. The CDR3 is CSVAIDTYNEQFF. CDR3 coding DNA: TGCAGCGTAGCGATCGATACCTACAATGAGCAGTTCTTC.

The chain recombines TRBV3-1 (or the pseudogene TRBV3-2) with TRBJ1-2; TRBD1 aligns across 7 bases. With 4 bases clipped from V and 4 bases from J, the junction kept 12 bases outside the gene matches. This CDR3 contains 16 residues. CDR1 is LGHDT and CDR2 is YNNKEL in the germline V gene (reference sequence). CDR3 amino acids: CASSPRAQQGSYGYTF. CDR3 nucleotides: TGTGCCAGCAGCCCACGAGCTCAACAGGGGAGCTATGGCTACACCTTC.

The V call is TRBV5-1, the J call TRBJ1-1; 8 bases align to TRBD1. The CDR3 covers 15 residues. CDR1 is SGHRS, CDR2 YFSETQ, per germline. After removal of 4 bases from V and 1 base from J, the junction contained 6 bases not matched to a gene. The CDR3 sequence: CASSVDRGANTEAFF. In DNA, the CDR3 is TGCGCCAGCAGCGTAGACAGGGGCGCGAACACTGAAGCTTTCTTT. Drawing the rest from reference TRBV5-1 and TRBJ1-1, the complete variable domain is KAGVTQTPRYLIKTRGQQVTLSCSPISGHRSVSWYQQTPGQGLQFLFEYFSETQRNKGNFPGRFSGRQFSNSRSEMNVSTLELGDSALYLCASSVDRGANTEAFFGQGTRLTVV.

CDR3 coding DNA: TGCGCCAGCAGCACCGTTCTAGCGGGGAACGGGGGTGAGCAGTTCTTC. Its protein is CASSTVLAGNGGEQFF. This sequence joins TRBV5-1 and TRBJ2-1, with TRBD2 matching 9 bases. CDR1 is SGHRS, CDR2 YFSETQ, per germline. The CDR3 is 16 amino acids. Trimming at V came to 4 bases and at J to 9 bases, leaving 14 bases not matched to a gene.

This sequence joins TRBV19 and TRBJ1-2, with D possibly TRBD1 on 5 matching bases. CDR1 LNHDA and CDR2 SQIVND come from the germline V gene (reference sequence). The CDR3 length is 15 residues. V was cut by 1 base and J by 4 bases, with 13 bases left in between. CDR3 sequence: CASSIVGGAGYGYTF. CDR3 nucleotide sequence: TGTGCCAGTAGTATAGTTGGAGGGGCTGGCTATGGCTACACCTTC.

This clone was picked up a small number of times. The genes are TRBV7-9 and TRBJ2-5; D gene uncertain. Germline V gives CDR1 SEHNR, CDR2 FQNEAQ (reference sequence). There are 16 residues in the CDR3. With 1 base removed from V and 2 bases from J, the gap between germline ends came to 14 bases. The CDR3 sequence: CASSLGRGAGQETQYF. The CDR3 DNA reads TGTGCCAGCAGCTTAGGCCGCGGAGCCGGGCAAGAGACCCAGTACTTC.

As DNA, the CDR3 is TGTGCCAGCAGCCTCTCGAGGGGAGGAGAAAAACTGTTTTTT. It specifies CASSLSRGGEKLFF. The genes are TRBV3-1 (or the pseudogene TRBV3-2) and TRBJ1-4, with D possibly matching TRBD1 (5 bases). Germline-derived CDR1 and CDR2 are LGHDT and YNNKEL (reference sequence). This CDR3 region has 14 residues. The V and J ends lost 4 bases and 8 bases respectively, with 14 bases between them.

This rearrangement joins TRBV9 to TRBJ2-1, with a weak D call TRBD2 (5 bases). Germline CDR1 reads SGDLS; CDR2 reads YYNGEE. The CDR3 consists of 17 residues. V lost 4 bases, J lost 0 bases, and 17 bases lay in between. In nucleotides, the CDR3 is TGTGCCAGCAGCAGAGTGGCGGGTGCGAGCTCCTACAATGAGCAGTTCTTC. Translated, it gives CASSRVAGASSYNEQFF. The entire variable domain, with the rest obtained from reference TRBV9 and TRBJ2-1, is as follows: DSGVTQTPKHLITATGQRVTLRCSPRSGDLSVYWYQQSLDQGLQFLIQYYNGEERAKGNILERFSAQQFPDLHSELNLSSLELGDSALYFCASSRVAGASSYNEQFFGPGTRLTVL.

This clone has just one count. The V call is TRBV5-4, the J call TRBJ1-5; TRBD1 aligns across 7 bases. V lost 4 bases and J lost 6; bases outside the gene matches: 7. This CDR3 has 14 amino acids. CDR1 and CDR2 (germline): SGHNT, YYREEE (reference sequence). The CDR3 DNA reads as TGTGCCAGCAGCCAACAGGGGAGCGCTCAGCCCCAGCATTTT. This sequence encodes CASSQQGSAQPQHF.

This chain connects TRBV29-1 to TRBJ2-2; 10 bases agree with TRBD1. CDR1 and CDR2 (germline): SQVTM, ANQGSEA. The CDR3 has 16 residues. J lost 5 bases, V lost 5 bases, and 11 bases had no gene match. CDR3 sequence (DNA): TGCAGCGTTTCGACAGGGGGCGCCATAGGAACCGGGGAGCTGTTTTTT. As protein: CSVSTGGAIGTGELFF.

V usage is TRBV5-1 and J usage is TRBJ2-3; TRBD2 matches at 11 bases. From germline, CDR1 is SGHRS and CDR2 YFSETQ. Trimming at V came to 7 bases and at J to 6 bases, leaving 4 bases not matched to a gene. CDR3 length: 13 residues. CDR3 sequence (DNA): TGCGCCAGCGTACTAGCGGGAGAGGATACGCAGTATTTT. It specifies CASVLAGEDTQYF.

V gene TRBV28 combines with J gene TRBJ1-5; perhaps TRBD1 as D (5 bases). V was cut by 3 bases and J by 0 bases, with 9 bases left in between. CDR1 and CDR2 (germline): MDHEN, SYDVKM. This CDR3 is 15 amino acids long. CDR3 loop: CASSLTVYSNQPQHF. CDR3 bases: TGTGCCAGCAGTTTGACAGTGTATAGCAATCAGCCCCAGCATTTT.

The V gene is TRBV15, the J gene TRBJ2-2; D remains unclear. Germline-derived CDR1 and CDR2 are LNHNV and YYDKDF (reference sequence). The CDR3 sequence is 15 residues long. V dropped 3 bases and J dropped 0 bases, with 8 bases sitting between them. The CDR3 DNA sequence: TGTGCCACCAGCAGGCGCAGCGCGAACACCGGGGAGCTGTTTTTT. Protein product: CATSRRSANTGELFF.

The chain couples TRBV28 to TRBJ2-1; 7 bases align to TRBD2. Germline assignment: CDR1 MDHEN and CDR2 SYDVKM. V lost 5 bases and J lost 9; bases outside the gene matches: 16. The CDR3 is 16 amino acids. Here the CDR3 reads CASSPGGGRDRVEQFF. In nucleotides, the CDR3 is TGTGCCAGCAGTCCGGGGGGTGGCAGGGATAGGGTTGAGCAGTTCTTC.

The chain joins TRBV24-1 to TRBJ2-3; 7 nucleotides align to TRBD2. The germline V gene has CDR1 KGHDR and CDR2 SFDVKD. The CDR3 loop spans 17 amino acids. V lost 4 bases, J lost 0 bases, and 9 bases stayed unmatched. The CDR3 reads CATSDSHSGNSTDTQYF. Written as DNA, the CDR3 is TGTGCCACCAGTGACTCCCACAGCGGGAATAGCACAGATACGCAGTATTTT.

The chain is built from TRBV4-3 and TRBJ2-7; D ambiguous. V was pared by 6 bases and J by 6 bases, with 9 bases between. The CDR3 spans 11 residues. CDR1 is LGHNA and CDR2 is YSLEER in the germline V gene. The CDR3, as DNA: TGCGCCAGCAGTTCCAGAAGCGAGCAGTACTTC. It translates to CASSSRSEQYF.

The chain is built from TRBV6-6 and TRBJ1-2; tentatively, D is TRBD1 (6 bases). The V gene's germline CDR1 is MNHNY and CDR2 SVGAGI (reference sequence). Deletions cut 5 bases from V and 5 bases from J, with 15 bases between. There are 14 residues in the CDR3. DNA of the CDR3: TGTGCCAGCAGTACCCCGGTAGGGGGATATGGCTACACCTTC. It yields the protein CASSTPVGGYGYTF.

The chain joins TRBV2 to TRBJ1-5; 10 bases fit TRBD1. The V segment lost 5 bases and the J segment 6 bases; nucleotides outside the gene matches: 7. The CDR3 runs to 15 residues. The germline gives CDR1 SNHLY, CDR2 FYNNEI. The CDR3: CASSTGQGLTQPQHF. As DNA, the CDR3 is TGTGCCAGCAGTACGGGACAGGGGTTGACTCAGCCCCAGCATTTT.

This clone was seen a handful of times. The gene calls are TRBV4-1 and TRBJ2-6, with 7 bases fitting TRBD2. The V gene's germline CDR1 is MGHRA and CDR2 YSYEKL. This CDR3 spans 14 amino acids. V lost 1 base to trimming and J lost 9 bases; unmatched junction nucleotides: 3. In DNA, the CDR3 is TGCGCCAGCAGCCAAGCGGGGGAGGGCAACGTCCTGACTTTC. Its protein is CASSQAGEGNVLTF.

The CDR3 spells CASNGGLAGGRTADTQYF. The CDR3 region has the DNA TGTGCCTCAAACGGGGGACTAGCGGGGGGACGAACGGCAGATACGCAGTATTTT. This chain joins TRBV19 and TRBJ2-3; the match to TRBD2 covers 15 bases. J lost 4 bases, V lost 11 bases, and 16 bases had no gene match. Per the germline V gene, CDR1 is LNHDA and CDR2 is SQIVND (reference sequence). CDR3 length equals 18 residues.

The V and J genes are TRBV11-2 and TRBJ2-2; 7 nucleotides align to TRBD2. The length of the CDR3 is 14 residues. V lost 1 base, J lost 5 bases, and 1 base stayed unmatched. Germline V gene sequence: CDR1 SGHAT, CDR2 FQNNGV. The chain's CDR3 is CASSLVGGTGELFF. The CDR3 nucleotides are TGTGCCAGCAGCTTAGTCGGGGGGACCGGGGAGCTGTTTTTT.

This sequence joins TRBV5-1 and TRBJ1-4, with 10 bases that match TRBD1. The length of the CDR3 is 16 residues. V was clipped by 6 bases and J by 3 bases; unmatched bases: 8. The V gene's germline CDR1 is SGHRS and CDR2 YFSETQ. The CDR3 DNA reads TGCGCCAGCAACAAAGGACAGGGGGGCTCTAATGAAAAACTGTTTTTT. This codes for CASNKGQGGSNEKLFF.